The 2 T cell receptor beta chains reported below all come from one sample, sequenced in a study of radiation and T cells in renal cell carcinoma. Produced via immunoSEQ multiplex PCR; TCRdb's table is partial and in-frame only. The sample has about 12,000 clones, about 65% seen once. The sample's treatment: treatment-naive control, cytoreductive nephrectomy. Sequencing was performed on tumor tissue, taken from a patient whose treatment was nephrectomy without radiotherapy. All receptors come from an elderly woman with renal cell carcinoma.

The chain links TRBV9 to TRBJ1-1; possibly TRBD1 for D (6 bases). This CDR3 comprises 14 residues. Deletions cut 4 bases from V and 1 base from J, with 11 bases between. Per germline, CDR1 SGDLS and CDR2 YYNGEE. Written as DNA, the CDR3 is TGTGCCAGCAGCTTAGCGGGGGCGAACACTGAAGCTTTCTTT. Encoded protein: CASSLAGANTEAFF.

The J gene is TRBJ2-2, the V gene TRBV7-2; 10 positions agree with TRBD2. Germline V gene data show CDR1 as SGHTA and CDR2 as FQGNSA. V shed 4 bases and J 9 bases; nucleotides not matched to a gene: 14. CDR3 size: 17 residues. CDR3 sequence reads: CASSSPWGSGGSRELFF. In nucleotides, the CDR3 is TGTGCCAGCAGCTCCCCCTGGGGTAGCGGGGGGTCCCGGGAGCTGTTTTTT.